Listed below are T cell receptor beta chains from one sample, sequenced in a study of persistence of HIV-infected CD4 T cells. For these TCRs, the target antigens are not known. The assay was immunoSEQ multiplex PCR, and TCRdb's table has in-frame clones only and misses some. This sample carries roughly 35,000 clones, over 80% of them seen once, and the ten largest clones take about 1.3%. Sequences were derived from CD4+ T cells sorted from PBMCs after approximately 19-hour stimulation, sampled from a patient who received antiretroviral therapy. These receptors were taken from an adult man with HIV who was CMV-seropositive. Both conserved end residues are part of each CDR3. The order of the fields is J gene, V gene, D gene, clone size, CDR3 protein, CDR3 DNA. A D gene is named only where the DNA matches it firmly. Where a row states a size, it is once, few, many or the class of an expanded clone; other rows omit it.

>TRBJ1-1|TRBV19|.|few
CASSSPRGRDWNTEAFF
TGTGCCAGTAGTAGTCCTCGGGGACGGGATTGGAACACTGAAGCTTTCTTT
>TRBJ1-2|TRBV11-3|.|.
CASSFEGGYGYTF
TGTGCCAGCAGCTTTGAGGGGGGCTATGGCTACACCTTC
>TRBJ2-7|TRBV30|TRBD2|.
CAWSVLLSGGSVAYEQYF
TGTGCCTGGAGTGTACTTCTTTCGGGAGGGTCCGTTGCCTACGAGCAGTACTTC
>TRBJ1-1|TRBV30|.|.
CAWSYQGGTEAFF
TGTGCCTGGAGCTACCAAGGGGGCACTGAAGCTTTCTTT
>TRBJ2-1|TRBV7-7|TRBD1|.
CASSWGNRGEQFF
TGTGCTAGCAGCTGGGGGAACAGGGGTGAGCAGTTCTTC
>TRBJ1-1|TRBV12-5|.|.
CASGLAAPRLLSAMNTEAFF
TGTGCTAGTGGTTTGGCCGCTCCTCGGTTACTCAGCGCCATGAACACTGAAGCTTTCTTT
>TRBJ1-1|TRBV6-5|TRBD1|.
CASRRQGSTEAFF
TGTGCCAGCAGGAGACAGGGGAGCACTGAAGCTTTCTTT
>TRBJ2-3|TRBV6-6|.|.
CASSYLSVGETDTQYF
TGTGCCAGCAGTTACTTAAGCGTTGGGGAGACAGATACGCAGTATTTT
>TRBJ2-3|TRBV4-3|TRBD2|.
CASSQDRTGSTSGSLHF
TGCGCCAGCAGCCAAGATCGAACTGGCTCTACTAGCGGGAGCCTGCATTTT
>TRBJ1-4|TRBV2|.|.
CASGRSYGEKLFF
TGTGCCAGCGGCCGATCGTATGGCGAAAAACTGTTTTTT
>TRBJ2-7|TRBV2|TRBD1|.
CASRKQGSSYEQYF
TGTGCCAGCAGAAAACAGGGGAGCTCCTACGAGCAGTACTTC
>TRBJ2-2|TRBV27|TRBD2|.
CASTRGLREAGGRWTGELFF
TGTGCCAGCACCCGCGGGCTAAGGGAAGCGGGAGGGCGGTGGACCGGGGAGCTGTTTTTT
>TRBJ1-6|TRBV18|.|few
CASSPTGRGGNSPLHF
TGTGCCAGCTCACCAACGGGTAGGGGTGGGAATTCACCCCTCCACTTT
>TRBJ1-6|TRBV25-1|.|.
CASSEGGHFRGSPLHF
TGTGCCAGCAGTGAGGGCGGACATTTCAGAGGTTCACCCCTCCACTTT
>TRBJ2-1|TRBV2|.|.
CASSSYSYNEQFF
TGTGCCAGCAGTAGCTACTCCTACAATGAGCAGTTCTTC
>TRBJ2-7|TRBV2|.|.
CASSVVGLSHEQYF
TGTGCCAGCAGTGTGGTTGGCCTCTCCCACGAGCAGTACTTC
>TRBJ1-2|TRBV18|.|.
CASSPEGKGRSGYTF
TGTGCCAGCTCACCAGAGGGAAAGGGTAGGAGTGGCTACACCTTC
>TRBJ2-3|TRBV6-5|TRBD1|.
CASSRQGMGTDTQYF
TGTGCCAGCAGTAGACAGGGGATGGGCACAGATACGCAGTATTTT
>TRBJ2-4|TRBV4-3|TRBD2|.
CASSQEASGSEGNIQYF
TGCGCCAGCAGCCAAGAGGCTAGCGGGAGCGAAGGGAACATTCAGTACTTC
>TRBJ2-5|TRBV3-1/TRBV3-2|.|once
CASSQRGGQETQYF
TGTGCCAGCAGCCAGCGGGGCGGCCAAGAGACCCAGTACTTC
>TRBJ1-5|TRBV3-1/TRBV3-2|.|.
CASSQRGTTSQPQHF
TGTGCCAGCAGCCAGAGAGGGACCACATCACAGCCCCAGCATTTT
>TRBJ2-5|TRBV7-9|TRBD1|.
CASSRDRDQETQYF
TGTGCCAGCAGCCGGGACAGGGACCAAGAGACCCAGTACTTC
>TRBJ2-2|TRBV30|.|.
CAWTRVRDAGELFF
TGTGCCTGGACACGGGTCAGGGATGCCGGGGAGCTGTTTTTT
>TRBJ2-7|TRBV20-1|.|.
CSASRAEQYF
TGCAGTGCTAGCAGAGCCGAGCAGTACTTC
>TRBJ2-1|TRBV3-1/TRBV3-2|.|.
CASSRRDGLGEQFF
TGTGCCAGCAGCCGCCGGGACGGTCTTGGGGAGCAGTTCTTC
>TRBJ2-2|TRBV10-3|TRBD1|.
CAIRGTGGNTGELFF
TGTGCCATCAGGGGGACAGGGGGTAACACCGGGGAGCTGTTTTTT
>TRBJ1-2|TRBV19|TRBD1|.
CASTRIRGLGYTF
TGTGCCAGTACGCGGATAAGGGGGCTTGGCTACACCTTC
>TRBJ1-5|TRBV2|.|.
CASSELGQFNQPQHF
TGTGCCAGCAGTGAATTAGGTCAGTTCAATCAGCCCCAGCATTTT
>TRBJ1-3|TRBV7-3|.|.
CASSYGQGNTIYF
TGTGCCAGCAGCTACGGACAGGGAAACACCATATATTTT
>TRBJ1-4|TRBV27|.|.
CASSLGGEKLFF
TGTGCCAGCAGTTTAGGGGGGGAAAAACTGTTTTTT
>TRBJ2-3|TRBV5-4|TRBD2|.
CASSSTRRSGMTTDTQYF
TGTGCCAGCAGCTCCACTCGGCGAAGCGGGATGACTACAGATACGCAGTATTTT
>TRBJ2-1|TRBV10-2|.|once
CASRIEGPHNEQFF
TGCGCCAGCCGGATTGAGGGTCCCCACAATGAGCAGTTCTTC
>TRBJ1-6|TRBV5-4|.|.
CASSSVQGLDNSPLHF
TGTGCCAGCAGCTCAGTGCAGGGTTTGGATAATTCACCCCTCCACTTT
>TRBJ1-1|TRBV4-2|.|.
CASSQSGHSRPEAFF
TGTGCCAGCAGCCAGTCGGGACATTCTAGACCTGAAGCTTTCTTT
>TRBJ1-2|TRBV6-5|TRBD1|.
CASALTGLDGYTF
TGTGCCAGCGCCTTGACAGGGCTCGATGGCTACACCTTC
>TRBJ1-6|TRBV15|.|.
CATSSRVSYNSPLHF
TGTGCCACCAGCAGCAGGGTCTCCTATAATTCACCCCTCCACTTT
>TRBJ1-6|TRBV10-3|TRBD1|.
CAISEQGDSPLHF
TGTGCCATCAGTGAACAGGGGGACTCACCCCTCCACTTT
>TRBJ1-2|TRBV27|.|.
CASSLDSNYGYTF
TGTGCCAGCAGTTTGGACAGTAACTATGGCTACACCTTC
>TRBJ2-7|TRBV5-6|TRBD1|.
CASSLGGRLVGTGSYEQYF
TGTGCCAGCAGCTTGGGGGGACGTTTAGTGGGGACAGGGTCCTACGAGCAGTACTTC
>TRBJ1-5|TRBV30|.|.
CAWSDDSRVGQPQHF
TGTGCCTGGAGTGACGATTCTAGGGTCGGGCAGCCCCAGCATTTT
>TRBJ1-2|TRBV5-6|TRBD1|.
CASSLGDRTNYGYTF
TGTGCCAGCAGCTTGGGGGACAGGACTAACTATGGCTACACCTTC